This TCR beta chain was sequenced during a study of T cell clonality in common variable immunodeficiency. The data were produced by immunoSEQ multiplex PCR, yet TCRdb's version contains in-frame clones alone and is incomplete. The profile covers about 42,000 clones, none occurring a single time. V lost 5 bases, J lost 3 bases, and 11 bases lay in between. CDR1 is SGHAT and CDR2 is FQNNGV in the germline V gene. This CDR3 has 13 residues. Study-wide points: Reportedly, TCR beta sequences from common variable immunodeficiency showed fewer deletions and N-nucleotide insertions.

To note about this clone: Its target is unknown. From the germline J gene comes the end of the CDR3, since the read stops 3 residues before it.

The V call is TRBV11-2, the J call TRBJ2-7; D may be TRBD1 (5 bases). This clonotype was obtained from a human donor with common variable immunodeficiency. Sequencing was carried out using peripheral blood mononuclear cells. The covered CDR3 bases are TGTGCCAGCAGCCTAACGCAGGGCTACGAG. Protein sequence: CASSLTQGYE. The CDR3 reads in full as CASSLTQGYEQYF.